The clone carrying this T cell receptor beta chain was found a few times. The antigen remains unidentified. This specimen belongs to a study of T cell responses to AZD1222 COVID-19 vaccine. Study-wide results and limits: The sample set comprised mostly white British donors with more females, and clonal diversity was possibly underestimated.

Assay: immunoSEQ multiplex PCR; the TCRdb copy retains only in-frame clones and omits some. This sample yields about 170,000 clones, of which over 75% are seen a single time; 6.9% belongs to the top ten. The V and J ends lost 2 bases and 6 bases respectively, with 12 bases between them. The CDR3 loop spans 14 amino acids. Germline CDR1 reads MDHEN; CDR2 reads SYDVKM. This sequence joins TRBV28 and TRBJ2-3; D might be TRBD1 or TRBD2, each matching 6 bases. The TCR originated in an adult in good health. The sequencing here drew on peripheral blood, taken on day 0 of AZD1222 vaccination. CDR3 coding DNA: TGTGCCAGCAGTTTAACCGGGGGCGGGGATACGCAGTATTTT. Its translation: CASSLTGGGDTQYF.